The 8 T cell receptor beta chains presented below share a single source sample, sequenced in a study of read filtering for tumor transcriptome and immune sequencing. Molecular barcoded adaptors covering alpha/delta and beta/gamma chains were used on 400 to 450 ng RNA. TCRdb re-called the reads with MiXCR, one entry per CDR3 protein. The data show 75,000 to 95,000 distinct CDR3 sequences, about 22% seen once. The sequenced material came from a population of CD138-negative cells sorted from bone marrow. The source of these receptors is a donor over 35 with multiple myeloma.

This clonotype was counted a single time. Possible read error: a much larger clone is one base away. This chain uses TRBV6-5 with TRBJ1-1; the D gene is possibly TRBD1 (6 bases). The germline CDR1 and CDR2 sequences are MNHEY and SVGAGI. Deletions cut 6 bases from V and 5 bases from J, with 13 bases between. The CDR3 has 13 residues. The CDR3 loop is CASSGQHETEAFF. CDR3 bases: TGTGCCAGCAGCGGACAGCACGAAACTGAAGCTTTCTTT.

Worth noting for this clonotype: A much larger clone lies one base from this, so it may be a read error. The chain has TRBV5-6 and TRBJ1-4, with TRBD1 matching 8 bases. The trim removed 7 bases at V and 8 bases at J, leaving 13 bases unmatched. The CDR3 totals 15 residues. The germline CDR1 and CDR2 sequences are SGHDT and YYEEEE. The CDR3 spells CASGSSGGAVEKLFF. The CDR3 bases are TGTGCCAGCGGCTCCTCAGGGGGCGCGGTAGAAAAACTGTTTTTT.

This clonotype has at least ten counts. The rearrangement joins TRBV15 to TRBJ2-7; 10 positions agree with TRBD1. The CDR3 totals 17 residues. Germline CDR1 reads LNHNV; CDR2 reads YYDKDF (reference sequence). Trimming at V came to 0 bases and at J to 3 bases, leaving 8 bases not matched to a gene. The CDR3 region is CATSRESPGQGFYEQYF. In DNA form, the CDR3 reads TGTGCCACCAGCAGAGAAAGCCCGGGACAGGGGTTCTACGAGCAGTACTTC.

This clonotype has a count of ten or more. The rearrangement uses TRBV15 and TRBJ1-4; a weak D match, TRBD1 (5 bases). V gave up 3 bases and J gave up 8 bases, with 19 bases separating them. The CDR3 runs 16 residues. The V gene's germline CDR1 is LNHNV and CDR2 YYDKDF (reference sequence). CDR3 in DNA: TGTGCCACCAGCAGTCTTGGAGCAGGGAGACGCGAAAAACTGTTTTTT. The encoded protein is CATSSLGAGRREKLFF. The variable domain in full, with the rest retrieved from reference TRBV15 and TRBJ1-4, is DAMVIQNPRYQVTQFGKPVTLSCSQTLNHNVMYWYQQKSSQAPKLLFHYYDKDFNNEADTPDNFQSRRPNTSFCFLDIRSPGLGDTAMYLCATSSLGAGRREKLFFGSGTQLSVL.

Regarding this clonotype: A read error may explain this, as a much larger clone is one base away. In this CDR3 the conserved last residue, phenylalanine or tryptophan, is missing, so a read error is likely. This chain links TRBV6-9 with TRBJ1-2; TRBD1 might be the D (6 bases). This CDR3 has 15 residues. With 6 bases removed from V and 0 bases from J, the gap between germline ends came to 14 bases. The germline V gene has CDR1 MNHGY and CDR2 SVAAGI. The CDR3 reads CASSYDRRANYGYTI. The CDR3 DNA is TGTGCCAGCAGCTACGACAGGAGGGCTAACTATGGCTACACCATC.

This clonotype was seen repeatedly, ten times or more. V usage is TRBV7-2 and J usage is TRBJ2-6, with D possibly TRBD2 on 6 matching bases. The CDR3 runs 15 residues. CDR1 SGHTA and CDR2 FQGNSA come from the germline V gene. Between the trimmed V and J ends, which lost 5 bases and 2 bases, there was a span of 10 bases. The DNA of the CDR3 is TGTGCCAGCAGCCCAGGAGGGGCTGGGGCCAACGTCCTGACTTTC. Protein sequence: CASSPGGAGANVLTF.

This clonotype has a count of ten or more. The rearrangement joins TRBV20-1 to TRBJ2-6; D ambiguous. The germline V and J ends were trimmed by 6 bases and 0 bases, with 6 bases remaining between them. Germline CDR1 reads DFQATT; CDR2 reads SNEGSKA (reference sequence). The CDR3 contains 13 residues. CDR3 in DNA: TGCAGTGCGTTCCCCTCTGGGGCCAACGTCCTGACTTTC. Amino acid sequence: CSAFPSGANVLTF.

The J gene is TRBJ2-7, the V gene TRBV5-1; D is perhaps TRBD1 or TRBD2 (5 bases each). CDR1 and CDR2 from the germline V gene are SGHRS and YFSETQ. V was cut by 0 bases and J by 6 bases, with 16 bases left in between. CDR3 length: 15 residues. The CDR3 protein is CASSLDGRGGCEQYF. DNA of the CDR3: TGCGCCAGCAGCTTGGATGGCCGGGGCGGGTGCGAGCAGTACTTC.